This TCR beta chain derives from a study of T cell responses to AZD1222 COVID-19 vaccine. Study-level points and caveats: Donors were largely white British and mainly female; clonal diversity was possibly underestimated. The reported proportion of spike-specific TCRs targeting unmutated variant regions was nearly half.

Libraries were prepared by immunoSEQ multiplex PCR; TCRdb keeps only in-frame clonotypes and omits some of them. The sample yields about 260,000 clones, approximately 95% seen once. V gave up 3 bases and J gave up 9 bases, with 14 bases separating them. Per germline, CDR1 WNHNN and CDR2 SYGVQD (reference sequence). This CDR3 contains 13 residues. Remarks on this clone: The antigen is undetermined.

The source was peripheral blood, collected on day 0 of AZD1222 vaccination. V gene TRBV10-1 combines with J gene TRBJ1-1; D remains ambiguous. This TCR was sampled from an adult in good health. CDR3 nucleotides: TGCGCCAGCAGTGAACGAGAAGGGTCCCAAGCTTTCTTT. This encodes CASSEREGSQAFF.